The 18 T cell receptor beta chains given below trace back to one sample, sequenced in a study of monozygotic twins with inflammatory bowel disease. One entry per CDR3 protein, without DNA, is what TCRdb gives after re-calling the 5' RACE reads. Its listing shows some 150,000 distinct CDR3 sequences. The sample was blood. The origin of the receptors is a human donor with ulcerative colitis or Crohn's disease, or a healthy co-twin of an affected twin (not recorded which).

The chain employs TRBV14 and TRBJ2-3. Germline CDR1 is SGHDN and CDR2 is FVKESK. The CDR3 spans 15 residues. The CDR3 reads CASSPLQYRTDTQYF.

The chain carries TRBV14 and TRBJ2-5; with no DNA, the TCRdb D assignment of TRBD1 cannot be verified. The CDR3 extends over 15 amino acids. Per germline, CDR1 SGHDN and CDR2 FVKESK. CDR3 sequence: CASSPTTAYQETQYF.

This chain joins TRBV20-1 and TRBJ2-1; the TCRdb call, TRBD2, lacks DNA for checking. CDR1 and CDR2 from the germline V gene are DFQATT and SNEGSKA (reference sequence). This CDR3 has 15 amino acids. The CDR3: CSATQTSGAYNEQFF.

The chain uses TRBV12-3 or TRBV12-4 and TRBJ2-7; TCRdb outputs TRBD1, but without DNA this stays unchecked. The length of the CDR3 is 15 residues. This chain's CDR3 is CASSLNRVSSYEQYF.

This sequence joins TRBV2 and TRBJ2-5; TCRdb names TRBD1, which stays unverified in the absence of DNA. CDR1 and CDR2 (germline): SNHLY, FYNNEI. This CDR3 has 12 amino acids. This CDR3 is CASTPGSETQYF.

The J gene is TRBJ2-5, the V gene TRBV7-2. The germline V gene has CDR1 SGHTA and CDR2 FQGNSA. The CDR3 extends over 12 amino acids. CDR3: CASSPRQETQYF. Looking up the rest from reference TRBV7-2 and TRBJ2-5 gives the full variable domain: GAGVSQSPSNKVTEKGKDVELRCDPISGHTALYWYRQSLGQGLEFLIYFQGNSAPDKSGLPSDRFSAERTGGSVSTLTIQRTQQEDSAVYLCASSPRQETQYFGPGTRLLVL.

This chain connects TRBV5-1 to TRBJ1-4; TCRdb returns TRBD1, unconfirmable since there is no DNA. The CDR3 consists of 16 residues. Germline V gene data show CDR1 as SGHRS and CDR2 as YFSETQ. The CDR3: CASSLGQGATNEKLFF.

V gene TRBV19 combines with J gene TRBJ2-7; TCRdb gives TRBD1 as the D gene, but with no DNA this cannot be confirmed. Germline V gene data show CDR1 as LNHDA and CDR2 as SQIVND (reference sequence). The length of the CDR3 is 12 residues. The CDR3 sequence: CASKGTYYEQYF. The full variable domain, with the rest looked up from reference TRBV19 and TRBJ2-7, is DGGITQSPKYLFRKEGQNVTLSCEQNLNHDAMYWYRQDPGQGLRLIYYSQIVNDFQKGDIAEGYSVSREKKESFPLTVTSAQKNPTAFYLCASKGTYYEQYFGPGTRLTVT.

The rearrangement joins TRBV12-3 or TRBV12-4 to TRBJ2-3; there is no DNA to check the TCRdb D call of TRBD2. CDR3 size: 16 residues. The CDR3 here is CASSLARQGGTDTQYF.

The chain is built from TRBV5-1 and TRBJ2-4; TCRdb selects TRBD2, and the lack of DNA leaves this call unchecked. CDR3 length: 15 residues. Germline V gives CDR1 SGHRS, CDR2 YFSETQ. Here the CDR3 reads CASSPLATQADIQYF.

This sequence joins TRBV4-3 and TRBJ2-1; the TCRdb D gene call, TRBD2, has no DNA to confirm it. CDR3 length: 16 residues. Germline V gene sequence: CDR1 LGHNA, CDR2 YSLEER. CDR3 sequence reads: CASSQDQTSGGNEQFF.

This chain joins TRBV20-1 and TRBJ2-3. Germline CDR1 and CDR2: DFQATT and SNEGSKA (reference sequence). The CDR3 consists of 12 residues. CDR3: CSLRWGTDTQYF.

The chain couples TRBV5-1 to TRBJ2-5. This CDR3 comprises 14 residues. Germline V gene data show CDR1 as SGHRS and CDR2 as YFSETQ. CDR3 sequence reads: CASSLVGFQETQYF.

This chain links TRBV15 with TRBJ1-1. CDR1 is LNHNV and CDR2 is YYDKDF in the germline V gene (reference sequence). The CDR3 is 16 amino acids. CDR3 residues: CATSRDSAVMNTEAFF.

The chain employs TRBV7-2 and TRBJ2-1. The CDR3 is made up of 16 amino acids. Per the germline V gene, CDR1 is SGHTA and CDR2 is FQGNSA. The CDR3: CASSLGSRLSPNEQFF.

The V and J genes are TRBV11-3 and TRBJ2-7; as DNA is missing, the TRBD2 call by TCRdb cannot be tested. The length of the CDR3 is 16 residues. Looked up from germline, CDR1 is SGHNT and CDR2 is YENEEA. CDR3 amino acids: CASSPRASGYSYEQYF.

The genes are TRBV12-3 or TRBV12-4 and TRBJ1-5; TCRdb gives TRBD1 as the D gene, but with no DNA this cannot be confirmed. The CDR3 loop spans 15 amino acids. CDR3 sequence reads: CASSSRVQGNQPQHF.

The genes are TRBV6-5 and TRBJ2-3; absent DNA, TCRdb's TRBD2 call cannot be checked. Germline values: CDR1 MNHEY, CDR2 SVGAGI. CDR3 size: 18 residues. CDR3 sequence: CASSYSGLAGAGTDTQYF.